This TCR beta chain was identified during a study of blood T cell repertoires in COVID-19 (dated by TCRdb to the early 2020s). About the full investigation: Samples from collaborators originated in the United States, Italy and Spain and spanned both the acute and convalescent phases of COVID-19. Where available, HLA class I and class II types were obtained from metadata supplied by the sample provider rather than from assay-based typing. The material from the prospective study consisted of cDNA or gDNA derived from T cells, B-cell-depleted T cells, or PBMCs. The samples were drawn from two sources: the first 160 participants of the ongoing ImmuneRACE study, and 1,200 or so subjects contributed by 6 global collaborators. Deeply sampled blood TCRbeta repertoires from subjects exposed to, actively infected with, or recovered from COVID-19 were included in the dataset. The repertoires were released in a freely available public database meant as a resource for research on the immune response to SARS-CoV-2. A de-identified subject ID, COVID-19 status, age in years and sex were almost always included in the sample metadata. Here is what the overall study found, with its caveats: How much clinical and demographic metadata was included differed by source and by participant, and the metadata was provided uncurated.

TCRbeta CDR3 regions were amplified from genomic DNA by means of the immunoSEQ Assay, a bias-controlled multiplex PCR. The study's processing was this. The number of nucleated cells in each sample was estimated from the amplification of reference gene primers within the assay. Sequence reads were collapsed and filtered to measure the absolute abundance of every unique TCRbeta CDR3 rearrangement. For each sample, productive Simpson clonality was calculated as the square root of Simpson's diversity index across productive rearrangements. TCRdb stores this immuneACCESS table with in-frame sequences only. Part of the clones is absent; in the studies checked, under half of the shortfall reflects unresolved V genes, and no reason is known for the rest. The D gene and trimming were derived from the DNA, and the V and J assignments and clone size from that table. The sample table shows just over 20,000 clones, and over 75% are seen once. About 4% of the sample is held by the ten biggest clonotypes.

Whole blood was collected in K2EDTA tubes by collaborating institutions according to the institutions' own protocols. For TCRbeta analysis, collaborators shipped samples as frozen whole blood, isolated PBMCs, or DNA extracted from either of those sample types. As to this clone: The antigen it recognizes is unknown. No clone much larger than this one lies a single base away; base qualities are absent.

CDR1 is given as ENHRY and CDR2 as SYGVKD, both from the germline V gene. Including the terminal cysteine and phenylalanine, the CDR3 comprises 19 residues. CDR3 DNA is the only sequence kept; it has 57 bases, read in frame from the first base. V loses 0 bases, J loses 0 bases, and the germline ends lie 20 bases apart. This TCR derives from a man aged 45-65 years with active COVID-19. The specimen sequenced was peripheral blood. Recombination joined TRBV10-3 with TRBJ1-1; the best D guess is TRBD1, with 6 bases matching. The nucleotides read TGTGCCATCAGTGAGTCTCGGCGGGGGCCGACGTTCCTGAACACTGAAGCTTTCTTT. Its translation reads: CAISESRRGPTFLNTEAFF.